These 9 T cell receptor beta chains were sequenced from one sample in a study of T cells in tuberculosis. Clones were read by immunoSEQ multiplex PCR, and TCRdb kept only the in-frame ones, dropping some. The table records 30,000 or so clones, roughly 94% of them present only once. Time point indicated: new active TB diagnosis, blood taken before or within 7 days of starting treatment. The sample here was PBMCs, taken at tuberculosis diagnosis. Receptors originate from an adult with tuberculosis. Some clones in this sample may be carry-over from other donors' samples.

CDR3 nucleotides: TGCGCCAGCAGCGCCAACCCAGGGGGGGCCAACGTCCTGACTTTC. As protein: CASSANPGGANVLTF. The chain joins TRBV5-1 to TRBJ2-6, with a tentative D call TRBD1 (5 bases). The CDR3 length is 15 residues. In germline, CDR1 is SGHRS, CDR2 YFSETQ. Trimming shortened V by 4 bases and J by 4 bases, and 12 bases separated the two germline ends. The full variable domain, completed using reference TRBV5-1 and TRBJ2-6, is KAGVTQTPRYLIKTRGQQVTLSCSPISGHRSVSWYQQTPGQGLQFLFEYFSETQRNKGNFPGRFSGRQFSNSRSEMNVSTLELGDSALYLCASSANPGGANVLTFGAGSRLTVL.

This clone was detected a few times. This sequence joins TRBV5-6 and TRBJ2-7, with D tentatively TRBD1 (6 bases). The CDR3 runs to 13 residues. Per germline, CDR1 SGHDT and CDR2 YYEEEE. V was clipped by 0 bases and J by 3 bases, with 7 bases between them. The CDR3 nucleotides read TGTGCCAGCAGCTTGGGGACAGACTACGAGCAGTACTTC. Protein: CASSLGTDYEQYF.

This clone has just one count. V and J are TRBV30 and TRBJ1-6; D is perhaps TRBD1 (5 bases). V lost 1 base, J lost 6 bases, and 7 bases lay in between. The germline V gene has CDR1 GTSNPN and CDR2 SVGIG (reference sequence). The CDR3 covers 13 residues. In nucleotides, the CDR3 is TGTGCCTGGAGTGGGGGGGTTAATTCACCCCTCCACTTT. Residues: CAWSGGVNSPLHF.

The V call is TRBV5-1, the J call TRBJ2-7; D may be TRBD1 (6 bases). Germline lookup yields CDR1 SGHRS and CDR2 YFSETQ. V was shortened by 4 bases and J by 7 bases, with 18 bases between the two germline ends. The CDR3 contains 14 residues. CDR3: CASSPGQFSREQYF. The CDR3 coding sequence is TGCGCCAGCAGCCCAGGACAGTTTTCCCGAGAGCAGTACTTC.

V gene TRBV7-9 combines with J gene TRBJ2-4; tentative D call: TRBD1 (5 bases). Germline-derived CDR1 and CDR2 are SEHNR and FQNEAQ (reference sequence). The CDR3 runs to 14 residues. Trimming pared 5 bases from V and 2 bases from J, leaving 10 bases between. The CDR3 loop is CASSEHRSKNIQYF. As DNA, the CDR3 is TGTGCCAGCAGCGAACACAGGTCCAAAAACATTCAGTACTTC.

Only one count was recorded for this clone. The V and J genes are TRBV19 and TRBJ1-6; the match to TRBD1 covers 11 bases. The V gene's germline CDR1 is LNHDA and CDR2 SQIVND (reference sequence). The CDR3 covers 16 residues. V lost 6 bases, J lost 10 bases, and 11 bases stayed unmatched. CDR3 DNA: TGTGCCAGTAGCCTCCTGGGGACAGGGGGAGTCTCACCCCTCCACTTT. Protein: CASSLLGTGGVSPLHF.

This chain joins TRBV5-1 and TRBJ2-1; D uncertain. Germline CDR1 reads SGHRS; CDR2 reads YFSETQ. Deletions cut 1 base from V and 5 bases from J, with 10 bases between. The CDR3 covers 14 residues. The DNA of the CDR3 is TGCGCCAGCAGCTTGTGGCAGGTAAACAATGAGCAGTTCTTC. Translation: CASSLWQVNNEQFF.

The chain uses TRBV29-1 and TRBJ2-1; 11 bases are a match to TRBD1. The CDR3 extends over 19 amino acids. V shed 5 bases and J 4 bases; nucleotides not matched to a gene: 19. CDR1 is SQVTM and CDR2 is ANQGSEA in the germline V gene. The CDR3 loop is CSVPPRARTGGLNYNEQFF. As DNA, the CDR3 is TGCAGCGTTCCCCCAAGGGCCCGGACAGGGGGCCTTAATTACAATGAGCAGTTCTTC.

The chain couples TRBV2 to TRBJ2-1, with TRBD2 matching 7 bases. The length of the CDR3 is 16 residues. Germline assignment: CDR1 SNHLY and CDR2 FYNNEI. V dropped 5 bases and J dropped 1; count of bases not matched to a gene: 8. CDR3 in DNA: TGTGCCAGCAGTCCTAGAGGCGGGGGTTCCTACAATGAGCAGTTCTTC. Protein product: CASSPRGGGSYNEQFF.